This T cell receptor (beta chain) was found in a study of graft-versus-host responses after intestinal transplantation. Points from the study as a whole: Analysis identified GvH clones in recipient marrow, with some appearing first in ileum or blood.

The V end lost 0 bases, the J end lost 14 bases, and 14 bases lay between the germline ends. This CDR3 is built from 12 residues. The V gene's germline CDR1 is SGHRS and CDR2 YFSETQ. The assay was immunoSEQ multiplex PCR, and TCRdb's table has in-frame clones only and misses some. Of around 97,000 clones detected, under 95% appear once; the ten largest clones hold roughly 1.2%. About this clone: No antigen is known for it.

The V call is TRBV5-1, the J call TRBJ1-2; D uncertain. The sequencing used unstimulated CD8+ T cells sorted from spleen or lymph node cells, collected before intestinal transplant. The source of this sequence is a human donor who received an intestinal transplant. The CDR3 sequence is CASSLVGSLLTF. As DNA, the CDR3 is TGCGCCAGCAGCTTGGTGGGCAGTTTACTTACCTTC.